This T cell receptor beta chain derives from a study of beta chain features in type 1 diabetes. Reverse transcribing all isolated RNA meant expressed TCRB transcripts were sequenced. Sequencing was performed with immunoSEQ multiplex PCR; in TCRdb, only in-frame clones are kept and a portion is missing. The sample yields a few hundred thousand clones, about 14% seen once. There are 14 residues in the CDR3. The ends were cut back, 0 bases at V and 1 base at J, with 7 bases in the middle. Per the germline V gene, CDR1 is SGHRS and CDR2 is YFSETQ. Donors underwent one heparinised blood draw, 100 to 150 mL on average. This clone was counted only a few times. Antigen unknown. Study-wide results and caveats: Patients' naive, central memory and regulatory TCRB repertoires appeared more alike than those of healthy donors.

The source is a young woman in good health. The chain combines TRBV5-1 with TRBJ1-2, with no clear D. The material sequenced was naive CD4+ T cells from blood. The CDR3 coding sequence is TGCGCCAGCAGCTTGGAGGCGGATAACTATGGCTACACCTTC. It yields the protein CASSLEADNYGYTF.